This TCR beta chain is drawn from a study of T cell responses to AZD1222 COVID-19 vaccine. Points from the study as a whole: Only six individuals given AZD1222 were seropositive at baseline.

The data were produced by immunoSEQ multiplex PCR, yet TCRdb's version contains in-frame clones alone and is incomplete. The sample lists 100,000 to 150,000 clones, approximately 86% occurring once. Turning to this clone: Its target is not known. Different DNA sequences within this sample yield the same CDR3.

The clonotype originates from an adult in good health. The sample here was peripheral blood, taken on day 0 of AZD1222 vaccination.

CDR3 protein: CASSLVPGNYEQYF. The CDR3 DNA follows: TGCGCCAGCAGCTTGGTTCCAGGGAACTACGAGCAGTACTTC. The chain has TRBV5-1 and TRBJ2-7, with TRBD1 as a possible D gene (5 bases). This CDR3 contains 14 residues. V shed 0 bases and J shed 3 bases, with 10 bases lying between them. CDR1 is SGHRS and CDR2 is YFSETQ in the germline V gene.